This T cell receptor beta chain was identified in a study of T cells in Graves' hyperthyroidism and ophthalmopathy. Researchers barred patients who had uncontrolled infection, other autoimmune disease, pregnancy or lactation. Study-level findings and limits: A 13 V-J signature model discriminated ophthalmopathy versus stable hyperthyroidism. The majority of expanded thyroid clonotypes above 0.001 also appeared in blood.

The sample holds a few counts of this clonotype. Its antigen is undetermined. The investigators amplified TCR beta CDR3 regions from RNA transcripts. The HTBI set primed first-round TCR CDR3 RT-PCR. TCRdb processed the multiplex PCR reads anew with MiXCR; each CDR3 protein has one entry. Seen here are 250,000 to 300,000 distinct CDR3 sequences, roughly 19% observed once, and the top ten hold less than 45%. The specimen was blood. The sequence was obtained from a man aged 45-60 years with Graves' ophthalmopathy.

The CDR3 reads CASSEPTRHYNEQFF. CDR3 DNA sequence: TGTGCCAGCAGTGAACCAACGAGACATTACAATGAGCAGTTCTTC. V is TRBV25-1 and J is TRBJ2-1; D remains ambiguous. The germline V gene encodes CDR1 MGHDK and CDR2 SYGVNS. This CDR3 spans 15 amino acids. With 2 bases removed from V and 4 bases from J, the gap between germline ends came to 12 bases.